Below, 25 T cell receptor beta chains from the same sample are listed, as sequenced in a study of T-cell memory formation after mild COVID-19. TCRdb passed the 5' RACE reads through MiXCR, listing each CDR3 protein once. The table records roughly 35,000 distinct CDR3 sequences, 7.5% to 8% of them present only once. The sequenced material came from PBMCs or a T cell subset sorted from them (not recorded which). The receptors were sampled from a man aged 18 to 29 who had mild COVID-19 (a few samples of this study predate the infection). Cell type and time point are not known.

This clonotype was seen at least ten times. This chain joins TRBV9 and TRBJ2-1; the D is unclear. The germline V gene has CDR1 SGDLS and CDR2 YYNGEE. Trimming removed 0 bases at V and 2 bases at J, with 6 bases between. The CDR3 has 14 amino acids. The CDR3 sequence is CASSVDWAYNEQFF. The DNA of the CDR3 is TGTGCCAGCAGCGTAGACTGGGCCTACAATGAGCAGTTCTTC. The entire variable domain, with the rest obtained from reference TRBV9 and TRBJ2-1, is as follows: DSGVTQTPKHLITATGQRVTLRCSPRSGDLSVYWYQQSLDQGLQFLIQYYNGEERAKGNILERFSAQQFPDLHSELNLSSLELGDSALYFCASSVDWAYNEQFFGPGTRLTVL.

This clonotype was observed at least ten times. Here the CDR3 reads CASSLTAGSTDTQYF. The CDR3 coding sequence is TGTGCCAGCAGTCTGACGGCGGGGAGCACAGATACGCAGTATTTT. J is TRBJ2-3 and V is TRBV6-4; possibly TRBD2 for D (6 bases). The CDR3 runs 15 residues. V was cut by 5 bases and J by 0 bases, with 12 bases left in between. Germline-derived CDR1 and CDR2 are MRHNA and SNTAGT.

This clonotype was seen many times. The chain employs TRBV6-5 and TRBJ1-1, with no clear D. The CDR3 length is 13 residues. CDR1 and CDR2 from the germline V gene are MNHEY and SVGAGI. V lost 2 bases, J lost 7 bases, and 11 bases lay in between. The CDR3 here is CASSYAGGIEAFF. CDR3 nucleotide sequence: TGTGCCAGCAGTTACGCCGGAGGAATTGAAGCTTTCTTT.

This clonotype was counted ten times or more. Here the CDR3 DNA reads TGTGCCAGCAGCCGCCTGACAGGGACCTATGGCTACACCTTC. Translating gives CASSRLTGTYGYTF. V gene TRBV7-9 combines with J gene TRBJ1-2, with 7 bases matching TRBD1. The CDR3 runs to 14 residues. Germline-derived CDR1 and CDR2 are SEHNR and FQNEAQ (reference sequence). Trimming cost V 5 bases and J 4 bases; bases outside gene matches: 7.

This clonotype was picked up a small number of times. V and J are TRBV21-1 and TRBJ1-5; the D call TRBD1 from the table was never checked on the DNA. TRBV21-1 is reported as a pseudogene. The CDR3 consists of 16 residues. The CDR3 sequence is CATDREDSNSNQPQHF. As DNA, the CDR3 is TGTGCCACCGACCGGGAAGACAGTAATAGCAATCAGCCCCAGCATTTT.

This clonotype has a count of ten or more. The V and J genes are TRBV7-2 and TRBJ1-5, with 10 bases that match TRBD1. The J segment lost 4 bases and the V segment lost 2 bases, leaving 5 bases of the junction unmatched. CDR1 is SGHTA, CDR2 FQGNSA, per germline. CDR3 length: 16 amino acids. CDR3 in amino acids: CASSLLGQGKNQPQHF. CDR3 DNA sequence: TGTGCCAGCAGCTTATTGGGACAGGGGAAAAATCAGCCCCAGCATTTT. Together with reference TRBV7-2 and TRBJ1-5, the CDR3 gives the full variable domain: GAGVSQSPSNKVTEKGKDVELRCDPISGHTALYWYRQSLGQGLEFLIYFQGNSAPDKSGLPSDRFSAERTGGSVSTLTIQRTQQEDSAVYLCASSLLGQGKNQPQHFGDGTRLSIL.

This clonotype was counted ten times or more. The chain recombines TRBV18 with TRBJ1-4, with D unclear. The CDR3 consists of 14 residues. Germline-derived CDR1 and CDR2 are KGHSH and LQKENI. Trimming cost V 4 bases and J 5 bases, with 11 bases left between them. The CDR3 spells CASSRRRENEKLFF. The DNA of the CDR3 is TGTGCCAGCTCACGGCGGAGAGAAAATGAAAAACTGTTTTTT. Looking up the rest from reference TRBV18 and TRBJ1-4 gives the full variable domain: NAGVMQNPRHLVRRRGQEARLRCSPMKGHSHVYWYRQLPEEGLKFMVYLQKENIIDESGMPKERFSAEFPKEGPSILRIQQVVRGDSAAYFCASSRRRENEKLFFGSGTQLSVL.

This clonotype was detected ten times or more. The J gene is TRBJ2-7, the V gene TRBV5-5; perhaps D is TRBD1 or TRBD2 (5 bases each). The germline V gene encodes CDR1 SGHKS and CDR2 YYEKEE (reference sequence). Between the trimmed V and J ends, which lost 1 base and 5 bases, there was a span of 13 bases. CDR3 length: 14 residues. The CDR3 DNA reads TGTGCCAGCAGCTTGCTCCGGGACCTCCACGAGCAGTACTTC. It codes for CASSLLRDLHEQYF.

J is TRBJ2-5 and V is TRBV6-2 or TRBV6-3; D might be TRBD2 (6 bases). With 0 bases removed from V and 2 bases from J, the gap between germline ends came to 16 bases. This CDR3 has 17 amino acids. Looked up from germline, CDR1 is MNHEY and CDR2 is SVGEGT. The CDR3 reads CASSYSGVRGEQETQYF. The CDR3 bases are TGTGCCAGCAGTTACTCGGGAGTGCGGGGAGAGCAAGAGACCCAGTACTTC.

This clonotype has only a few counts. The chain links TRBV18 to TRBJ2-3; D unresolved. The CDR3 totals 14 residues. The V end was cut by 2 bases, the J end by 5 bases, with 11 bases between. Germline CDR1 KGHSH, CDR2 LQKENI. In DNA, the CDR3 is TGTGCCAGCTCACCAGGGCAGCGAAAAGATACGCAGTATTTT. Translation gives CASSPGQRKDTQYF.

In this sample, this clonotype turned up a few times. CDR3 nucleotides: TGTGCCAGCAGTGAAGAGCGGGGAAGCACAGATACGCAGTATTTT. Protein product: CASSEERGSTDTQYF. The chain combines TRBV2 with TRBJ2-3; 7 positions match TRBD2. The CDR3 has 15 amino acids. CDR1 is SNHLY and CDR2 is FYNNEI in the germline V gene. The V and J ends lost 1 base and 0 bases, in that order; junction bases with no gene match: 1.

At least ten counts were recorded for this clonotype. This sequence joins TRBV7-2 and TRBJ1-3; D unresolved. V gave up 5 bases and J gave up 2 bases, with 7 bases separating them. The CDR3 extends over 13 amino acids. Germline CDR1 reads SGHTA; CDR2 reads FQGNSA. The CDR3: CASSPQAGNTIYF. The CDR3 DNA follows: TGTGCCAGCAGCCCCCAAGCTGGAAACACCATATATTTT.

This clonotype was counted at least ten times. This chain joins TRBV6-4 and TRBJ2-7; D is unclear. Germline CDR1 MRHNA, CDR2 SNTAGT. Between the trimmed V and J ends, which lost 6 bases and 4 bases, there was a span of 4 bases. The CDR3 runs to 10 residues. The CDR3 loop reads CASRFYEQYV. In nucleotides, the CDR3 is TGTGCCAGCAGGTTTTACGAGCAGTACGTC.

This clonotype was recorded at least ten times. This chain connects TRBV7-9 to TRBJ2-3; D gene uncertain. V was pared by 2 bases and J by 4 bases, with 10 bases between. Germline V gives CDR1 SEHNR, CDR2 FQNEAQ (reference sequence). The CDR3 covers 14 residues. Written as DNA, the CDR3 is TGTGCCAGCAGCTTATATTCTGACTCAGATACGCAGTATTTT. It encodes CASSLYSDSDTQYF.

This clonotype was recorded many times. The V and J genes are TRBV7-9 and TRBJ2-2, with D possibly TRBD1 on 7 matching bases. This CDR3 is 17 amino acids long. Trimming pared 0 bases from V and 1 base from J, leaving 12 bases between. Germline loops: CDR1 SEHNR, CDR2 FQNEAQ (reference sequence). CDR3 amino acids: CASSLAWGDRNTGELFF. The CDR3, as DNA: TGTGCCAGCAGCTTAGCTTGGGGGGACAGGAACACCGGGGAGCTGTTTTTT.

This clonotype occurred many times. The chain is built from TRBV7-9 and TRBJ1-2; D uncertain. Germline assignment: CDR1 SEHNR and CDR2 FQNEAQ (reference sequence). This CDR3 has 14 amino acids. V lost 4 bases and J lost 3, with 12 bases in between. The CDR3 here is CASSSTWRYYGYTF. CDR3 nucleotide sequence: TGTGCCAGCAGCTCGACCTGGAGGTACTATGGCTACACCTTC.

This clonotype was seen at least ten times. The chain has TRBV20-1 and TRBJ1-2, with TRBD1 as a possible D gene (5 bases). The CDR3 has 14 amino acids. V was trimmed by 0 bases and J by 3 bases, leaving 11 bases between them. Germline CDR1 and CDR2: DFQATT and SNEGSKA (reference sequence). CDR3 nucleotide sequence: TGCAGTGCTAGAGATTACGGCAGGGACTATGGCTACACCTTC. Its translation is CSARDYGRDYGYTF.

The chain links TRBV29-1 to TRBJ2-1; 8 bases are shared with TRBD2. The V segment lost 5 bases and the J segment 10 bases; nucleotides outside the gene matches: 4. Germline CDR1 SQVTM, CDR2 ANQGSEA. The CDR3 consists of 11 residues. The CDR3 loop is CSVRRGGEQFF. The CDR3 DNA is TGCAGCGTTCGCCGGGGGGGAGAGCAGTTCTTC.

There are many counts of this clonotype. The rearrangement links TRBV24-1 to TRBJ2-3; 9 positions agree with TRBD1. There are 16 residues in the CDR3. Germline V gives CDR1 KGHDR, CDR2 SFDVKD. Trimming took 4 bases from V and 1 from J; bases not matched to a gene: 5. CDR3 protein: CATSDSGQGGTDTQYF. CDR3 sequence (DNA): TGTGCCACCAGTGACTCGGGACAGGGTGGCACAGATACGCAGTATTTT.

This clonotype appeared many times. This chain joins TRBV19 and TRBJ2-7, with D tentatively TRBD1 or TRBD2 (6 bases each). The V and J ends lost 10 bases and 1 base respectively, with 17 bases between them. From germline, CDR1 is LNHDA and CDR2 SQIVND (reference sequence). The CDR3 is 14 residues long. In DNA form, the CDR3 reads TGTGCCACCGCTACGGGGGCCCTTTCCTACGAGCAGTACTTC. Its protein product is CATATGALSYEQYF.

The table lists this clonotype with many counts. The chain's CDR3 is CSARDSAGPYNEQFF. The CDR3 DNA is TGCAGTGCTAGAGATTCGGCGGGGCCCTACAATGAGCAGTTCTTC. The rearrangement uses TRBV20-1 and TRBJ2-1; perhaps TRBD2 as D (6 bases). Germline V gene sequence: CDR1 DFQATT, CDR2 SNEGSKA (reference sequence). V lost 0 bases, J lost 2 bases, and 11 bases lay in between. The CDR3 length is 15 residues.

This clonotype has at least ten counts. The genes are TRBV6-5 and TRBJ2-7, with D maybe TRBD2 (5 bases). V lost 7 bases and J 1 base, leaving 14 bases between the germline ends. Germline V gene sequence: CDR1 MNHEY, CDR2 SVGAGI. The length of the CDR3 is 14 residues. This CDR3 is CASKNSGVSYEQYF. Here the CDR3 DNA reads TGTGCCAGCAAAAACTCCGGGGTTTCCTACGAGCAGTACTTC.

The table lists this clonotype with many counts. This chain joins TRBV20-1 and TRBJ2-3; 12 nucleotides align to TRBD2. V shed 2 bases and J 3 bases; nucleotides not matched to a gene: 3. Germline CDR1 reads DFQATT; CDR2 reads SNEGSKA (reference sequence). The CDR3 loop spans 15 amino acids. This CDR3 reads CSARTLAGGTDTQYF. The CDR3 DNA reads TGCAGTGCTAGAACGCTAGCGGGGGGGACAGATACGCAGTATTTT.

This clonotype has a handful of counts. V usage is TRBV6-5 and J usage is TRBJ1-1; 9 bases align to TRBD1. V lost 7 bases to trimming and J lost 5 bases; unmatched junction nucleotides: 11. Germline V lookup: CDR1 MNHEY, CDR2 SVGAGI. This CDR3 spans 15 amino acids. The chain's CDR3 is CASTPSPDRGTEAFF. The CDR3 bases are TGTGCCAGCACTCCATCACCGGACAGGGGAACTGAAGCTTTCTTT.

This clonotype was seen at least ten times. The genes are TRBV20-1 and TRBJ1-2; the D is unclear. This CDR3 has 9 residues. Germline CDR1 and CDR2: DFQATT and SNEGSKA (reference sequence). The ends were cut back, 3 bases at V and 8 bases at J, with 4 bases in the middle. CDR3 sequence: CSASFGYTF. Written as DNA, the CDR3 is TGCAGTGCTAGTTTCGGCTACACCTTC.